This T cell receptor beta chain was sequenced during a study of blood T cell repertoires in COVID-19. As for the study in general: Sample material is recorded as cDNA or gDNA derived from T cells, B-cell-depleted T cells, or PBMCs.

Clones were sequenced by immunoSEQ multiplex PCR, and TCRdb holds only the in-frame ones, with some missing. The sample lists about 250,000 clones; about 85% were seen once. The V gene end was trimmed by 1 base and the J gene end by 3 bases; junction bases not matched to a gene: 2. The CDR3 consists of 15 residues. The germline gives CDR1 KGHSH, CDR2 LQKENI. The rearrangement uses TRBV18 and TRBJ2-2, with TRBD2 matching over 7 bases. The sequencing input was peripheral blood. This TCR came from a man between 18 and 35 years old with active or convalescent COVID-19. The DNA for the CDR3 is TGTGCCAGCTCACCACTAGCGGGCGACACCGGGGAGCTGTTTTTT. Amino acid sequence: CASSPLAGDTGELFF. Drawing the rest from reference TRBV18 and TRBJ2-2, the complete variable domain is NAGVMQNPRHLVRRRGQEARLRCSPMKGHSHVYWYRQLPEEGLKFMVYLQKENIIDESGMPKERFSAEFPKEGPSILRIQQVVRGDSAAYFCASSPLAGDTGELFFGEGSRLTVL.